This record looks at one T cell receptor beta chain sequence and its context. What this receptor recognizes is not known. Base quality data are lacking; no much larger clone is found one base away. This sample was included in a study of blood T cell repertoires in COVID-19 (dated by TCRdb to 2020 to 2022). Looking at the study overall: Collaborator samples came from the United States, Italy and Spain and covered acute and convalescent phases of COVID-19. The prospective study material was composed of cDNA or gDNA derived from T cells, B-cell-depleted T cells, or PBMCs. Deeply sampled blood TCRbeta repertoires from subjects exposed to, actively infected with, or recovered from COVID-19 were included in the dataset. The repertoires were released in a freely available public database intended as a resource for research on the immune response to SARS-CoV-2. Samples were obtained from the ongoing ImmuneRACE study (first 160 participants) and from roughly 1,300 subjects provided by 6 global collaborators. A de-identified subject ID, COVID-19 status, age in years and sex were almost always included in the sample metadata. Where available, HLA class I and class II types were taken from metadata supplied by the sample provider and were not determined by assay-based typing. Broad study findings and their caveats: The quantity of clinical and demographic metadata differed by source and by participant and was supplied without curation.

Whole blood was collected in K2EDTA tubes by collaborating institutions according to the institutions' own protocols. For TCRbeta analysis, collaborator samples were shipped as frozen whole blood, as isolated PBMCs, or as DNA extracted from either sample type. The immunoSEQ Assay, a bias-controlled multiplex PCR, was used to amplify TCRbeta CDR3 regions from genomic DNA. The original methods were these. The number of nucleated cells in each sample was estimated from the amplification of reference gene primers within the assay. To quantify the absolute abundance of each unique TCRbeta CDR3 rearrangement, sequence reads were collapsed and filtered. For each sample, productive Simpson clonality was calculated as the square root of Simpson's diversity index over productive rearrangements. TCRdb carries this immuneACCESS record with in-frame sequences only. Its versions omit some clonotypes, under half of them owing to an unresolved V gene in the studies checked, with the rest unexplained. V and J calls and clone size are given by that table; D and trimming were obtained from the DNA. In this sample the table shows about 28,000 clones, over 75% of which occur a single time. The ten largest clones add up to about 25% of the sample.

V trim: 5 bases; J trim: 3 bases; unmatched bases: 6. From its cysteine to its phenylalanine, the CDR3 spans 16 amino acids. The DNA shown is the 48-base CDR3, in frame from base 1. CDR1 PRHDT and CDR2 FYEKMQ were looked up in the germline V gene (reference sequence). Sequenced material: peripheral blood. This clonotype originated in a human donor in a cohort sampled during active COVID-19. This chain joins TRBV13 to TRBJ2-3; TRBD2 agrees with 12 junctional bases. The nucleotides read TGTGCCAGCAGCCGCGGACTAGCGGGGTTGACAGATACGCAGTATTTT. The translation is CASSRGLAGLTDTQYF. When the CDR3 is completed using the reference TRBV13 and TRBJ2-3 genes on either side, the full variable domain is AAGVIQSPRHLIKEKRETATLKCYPIPRHDTVYWYQQGPGQDPQFLISFYEKMQSDKGSIPDRFSAQQFSDYHSELNMSSLELGDSALYFCASSRGLAGLTDTQYFGPGTRLTVL.